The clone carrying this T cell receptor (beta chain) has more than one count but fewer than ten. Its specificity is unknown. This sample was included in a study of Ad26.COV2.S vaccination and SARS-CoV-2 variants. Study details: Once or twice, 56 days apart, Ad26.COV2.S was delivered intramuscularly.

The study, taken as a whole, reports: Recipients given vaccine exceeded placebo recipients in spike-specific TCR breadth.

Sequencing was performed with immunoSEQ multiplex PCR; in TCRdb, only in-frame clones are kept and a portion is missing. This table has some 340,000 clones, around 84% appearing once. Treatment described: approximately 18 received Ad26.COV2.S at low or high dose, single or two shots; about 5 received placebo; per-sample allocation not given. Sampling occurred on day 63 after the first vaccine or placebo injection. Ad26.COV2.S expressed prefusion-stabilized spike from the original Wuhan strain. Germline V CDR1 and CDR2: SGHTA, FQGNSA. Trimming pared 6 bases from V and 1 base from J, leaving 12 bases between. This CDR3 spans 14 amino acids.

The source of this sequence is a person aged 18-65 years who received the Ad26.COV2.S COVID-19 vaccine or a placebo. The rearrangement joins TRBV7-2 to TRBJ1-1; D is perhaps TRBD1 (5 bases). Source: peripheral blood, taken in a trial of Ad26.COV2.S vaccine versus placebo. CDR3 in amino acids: CASSFGHANTEAFF. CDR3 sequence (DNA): TGTGCCAGCAGTTTCGGACATGCGAACACTGAAGCTTTCTTT.